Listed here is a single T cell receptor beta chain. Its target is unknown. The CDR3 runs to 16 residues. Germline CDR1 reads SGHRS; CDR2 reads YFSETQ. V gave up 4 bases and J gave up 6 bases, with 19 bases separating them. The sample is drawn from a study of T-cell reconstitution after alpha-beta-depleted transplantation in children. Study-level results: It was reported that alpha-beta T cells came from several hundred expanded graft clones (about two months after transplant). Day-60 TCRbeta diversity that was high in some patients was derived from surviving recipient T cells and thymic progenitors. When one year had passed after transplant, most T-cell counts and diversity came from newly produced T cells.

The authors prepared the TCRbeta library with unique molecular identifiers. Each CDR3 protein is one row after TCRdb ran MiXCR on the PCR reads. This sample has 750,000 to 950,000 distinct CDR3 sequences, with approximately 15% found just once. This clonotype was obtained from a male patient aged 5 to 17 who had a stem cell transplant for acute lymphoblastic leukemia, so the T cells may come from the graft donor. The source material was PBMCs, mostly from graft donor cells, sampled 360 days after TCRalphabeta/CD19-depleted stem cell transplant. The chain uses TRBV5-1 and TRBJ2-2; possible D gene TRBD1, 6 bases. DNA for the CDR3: TGCGCCAGCAGCCGAGTCAGGGGCGATGGTCCCGGGGAGCTGTTTTTT. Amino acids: CASSRVRGDGPGELFF.